Reported below is one T cell receptor beta chain. Samples underwent the assay at deep level. Under the authors' procedure: ImmunoSEQ only sent back junction sequences with no quality scores, so filtering was done differently. TCRdb keeps only in-frame clones here, not all; method: immunoSEQ multiplex PCR. V, J and clone size are those of that table, while D and trimming were read from the DNA. The profile shows roughly 1,500,000 clones, about 98.5% of them singletons. The data belong to a study of shared clonotypes between healthy human individuals. Only Caucasian adults living in Nashville, Tennessee made up the donor group. The CDR3 is 13 residues long. Trimming pared 6 bases from V and 0 bases from J, leaving 11 bases between. The germline V gene has CDR1 SQVTM and CDR2 ANQGSEA.

The clonotype originates from a young man in good health. The chain has TRBV29-1 and TRBJ2-5; tentatively, D is TRBD1 (6 bases). The sequenced sample was naive CD4+ T cells sorted from blood. Specified subset: CD45RA+ positively selected. The CDR3 protein is CSVDSPNQETQYF. For the CDR3, the DNA is TGCAGCGTGGACAGCCCAAACCAAGAGACCCAGTACTTC.